This T cell receptor beta chain was recovered during a study of spatial heterogeneity in lung cancer. Study in general: More than 8.5 raw reads, on average, carried each unique TCR and UMI combination.

General study results and limits: Whereas they appeared in blood less at follow-up, ubiquitous expanded tumor TCRs appeared there more at resection.

With 4 bases clipped from V and 4 bases from J, the junction kept 6 bases outside the gene matches. The CDR3 spans 15 residues. Germline loops: CDR1 LGHNA, CDR2 YNFKEQ. About this clonotype: The target antigen is unknown.

Each TCR cDNA molecule bore a unique molecular identifier. One entry per CDR3 protein, called by TCRdb with MiXCR from the 5' RACE reads. Of 30,000 to 50,000 distinct CDR3 sequences in the sample, less than 6% are singletons; the top ten hold around a tenth. Time point defined: sample taken at primary tumor resection. Unsorted tumor, nontumor lung tissue or cryopreserved PBMC supplied the whole RNA. This TCR derives from a male donor with early-stage non-small cell lung cancer. This chain connects TRBV4-2 to TRBJ2-1, with 8 bases aligning to TRBD2. The source was PBMCs, collected at surgery. CDR3 coding DNA: TGTGCCAGCAGCCGAAGCGGGGGCGCGTACAATGAGCAGTTCTTC. Translated: CASSRSGGAYNEQFF.